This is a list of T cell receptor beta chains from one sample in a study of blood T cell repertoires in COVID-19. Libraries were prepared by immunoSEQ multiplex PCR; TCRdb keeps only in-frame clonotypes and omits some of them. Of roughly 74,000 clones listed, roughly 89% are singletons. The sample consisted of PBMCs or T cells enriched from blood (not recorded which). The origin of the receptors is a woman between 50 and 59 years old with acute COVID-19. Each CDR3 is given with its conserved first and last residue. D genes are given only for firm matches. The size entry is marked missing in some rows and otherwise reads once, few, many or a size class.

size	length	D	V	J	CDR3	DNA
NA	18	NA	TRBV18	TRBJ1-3	CASSPSPWQALFGNTIYF	TGTGCCAGCTCACCTTCCCCCTGGCAGGCTCTTTTTGGAAACACCATATATTTT
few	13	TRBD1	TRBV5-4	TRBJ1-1	CASSPRTGTEAFF	TGTGCCAGCAGCCCCCGGACAGGAACTGAAGCTTTCTTT
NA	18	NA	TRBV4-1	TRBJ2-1	CASSQRGSSSGPYNEQFF	TGCGCCAGCAGCCAAAGGGGATCAAGCAGCGGGCCCTACAATGAGCAGTTCTTC
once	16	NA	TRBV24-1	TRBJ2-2	CATSDFEGGHTGELFF	TGTGCCACCAGTGATTTCGAAGGAGGGCACACCGGGGAGCTGTTTTTT
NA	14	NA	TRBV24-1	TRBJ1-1	CATSDIRGRRGAFF	TGTGCCACCAGTGATATCAGGGGAAGGCGAGGGGCTTTCTTT
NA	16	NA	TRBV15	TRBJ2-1	CATSRGLARSYNEQFF	TGTGCCACCAGCAGAGGCCTAGCTCGTTCCTACAATGAGCAGTTCTTC
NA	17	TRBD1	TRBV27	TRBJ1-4	CASSKFRGTATNEKLFF	TGTGCCAGCAGCAAGTTTAGGGGGACAGCAACTAATGAAAAACTGTTTTTT
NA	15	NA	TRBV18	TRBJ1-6	CASSVRGTYNSPLHF	TGTGCCAGCTCGGTACGCGGGACCTATAATTCACCCCTCCACTTT
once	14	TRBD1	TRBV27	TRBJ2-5	CASSFSDRGETQYF	TGTGCCAGCAGTTTTAGTGACAGGGGAGAGACCCAGTACTTC
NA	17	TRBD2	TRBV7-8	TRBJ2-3	CASSARTSGSLADTQYF	TGTGCCAGCAGCGCCAGGACTAGCGGATCACTCGCAGATACGCAGTATTTT
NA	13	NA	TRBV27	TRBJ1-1	CASRYRPDTEAFF	TGTGCCAGCAGGTACAGGCCAGACACTGAAGCTTTCTTT
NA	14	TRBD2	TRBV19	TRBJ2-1	CASRRASGYNEQFF	TGTGCCAGTAGGAGGGCTAGCGGCTACAATGAGCAGTTCTTC
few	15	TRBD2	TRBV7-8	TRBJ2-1	CASSLAGRANNEQFF	TGTGCCAGCAGCTTAGCCGGGAGGGCTAACAATGAGCAGTTCTTC
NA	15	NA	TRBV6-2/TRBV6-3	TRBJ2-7	CASSYEVARTYEQYF	TGTGCCAGCAGTTACGAGGTAGCGCGGACCTACGAGCAGTACTTC
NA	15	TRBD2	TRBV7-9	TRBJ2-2	CASSFGGSGSGELFF	TGTGCCAGCAGCTTCGGCGGGAGTGGGTCCGGGGAGCTGTTTTTT
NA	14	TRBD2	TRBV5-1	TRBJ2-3	CASSFTSGRDTQYF	TGCGCCAGCAGCTTTACTAGCGGGAGAGATACGCAGTATTTT
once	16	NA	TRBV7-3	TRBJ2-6	CASSLRSGSGANVLTF	TGTGCCAGCAGCTTAAGATCGGGGTCTGGGGCCAACGTCCTGACTTTC
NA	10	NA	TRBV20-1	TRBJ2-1	CSAWGGEQFF	TGCAGTGCATGGGGCGGTGAGCAGTTCTTC
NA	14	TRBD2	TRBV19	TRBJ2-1	CASSKKAGENEQFF	TGTGCCAGTAGTAAGAAGGCGGGAGAAAATGAGCAGTTCTTC
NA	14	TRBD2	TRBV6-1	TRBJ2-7	CASSSGRALYEQYF	TGTGCCAGCAGTAGCGGGAGGGCCCTTTACGAGCAGTACTTC
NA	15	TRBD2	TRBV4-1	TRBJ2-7	CASSQDAGGENEQYF	TGCGCCAGCAGCCAAGATGCGGGGGGAGAGAACGAGCAGTACTTC
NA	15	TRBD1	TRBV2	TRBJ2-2	CASSERGPNTGELFF	TGTGCCAGCAGTGAAAGGGGGCCGAACACCGGGGAGCTGTTTTTT
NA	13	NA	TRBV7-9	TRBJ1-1	CASSPGGAVGAFF	TGTGCCAGCAGCCCCGGGGGGGCCGTGGGAGCTTTCTTT
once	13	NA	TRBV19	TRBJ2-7	CASSFSGRYEQYF	TGTGCCAGTAGTTTCTCCGGGAGATACGAGCAGTACTTC
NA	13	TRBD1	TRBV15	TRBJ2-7	CATSTGTGYEQYF	TGTGCCACCAGCACCGGGACAGGGTACGAGCAGTACTTC
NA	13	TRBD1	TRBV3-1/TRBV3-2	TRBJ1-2	CASSLRDRGRPTF	TGTGCCAGCAGCCTCCGGGACAGGGGGCGACCCACCTTC
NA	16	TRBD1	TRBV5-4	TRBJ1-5	CASSLKGAISNQPQHF	TGTGCCAGCAGTCTCAAGGGGGCAATTAGCAATCAGCCCCAGCATTTT